This TCR beta chain was captured in a study of T cell repertoires in cytomegalovirus infection. Germline V gives CDR1 SEHNR, CDR2 FQNEAQ (reference sequence). Trimming took 4 bases from V and 2 from J, leaving 12 bases between them. The CDR3 consists of 15 residues. Broader study findings: The ex vivo response showed dominance by HLA-C-restricted CMV-specific TCR beta clonotypes. The cumulative frequency of public TCR beta families distinguished individuals who carried CMV together with the relevant HLA.

TCRdb ran MiXCR on the reads and lists one entry per CDR3 protein. The profile covers about 180,000 distinct CDR3 sequences, with 15% to 20% appearing a single time and approximately 26% taken by the ten largest. This clonotype was counted ten times or more. The antigen is not known. The source is a human donor in good health (CMV status not recorded). Some clones in this sample may be carry-over from other donors' samples. Sequenced sample: CD8+ T cells from PBMCs. The rearrangement links TRBV7-9 to TRBJ1-3, with a possible D match to TRBD1 (5 bases). The CDR3 nucleotides read TGTGCCAGCAGCTCCCCCAGCAGGGCTGGAAACACCATATATTTT. Translating it yields CASSSPSRAGNTIYF.